The rows below give T cell receptor beta chains drawn from one sample of a study of blood T cell repertoires in COVID-19. Sequenced by immunoSEQ multiplex PCR; TCRdb stores in-frame clones only, minus some. The sample has some 150,000 clones; about nine tenths are singletons. The sample was peripheral blood. Receptor source: a woman aged 55-69 years with active or convalescent COVID-19. CDR3s include the opening cysteine and the closing phenylalanine or tryptophan. The D gene is left open where the match is weak. Clone size is stated in some rows and not others, as once, few, many or a class when expanded.

j_gene: TRBJ2-7
abundance: .
d_gene: .
v_gene: TRBV19
CDR3nt: TGTGCCAGTAGTATACGTCCGAGGGATGACGAGCAGTACTTC
CDR3aa: CASSIRPRDDEQYF

j_gene: TRBJ1-5
abundance: .
d_gene: .
v_gene: TRBV7-9
CDR3nt: TGTGCCAGCAGCGAACAGGGAACTCAGCCCCAGCATTTT
CDR3aa: CASSEQGTQPQHF

j_gene: TRBJ2-4
abundance: .
d_gene: TRBD1
v_gene: TRBV6-2/TRBV6-3
CDR3nt: TGTGCCAGCAGCGACAAAGGACAGGGGTATACCAAAAACATTCAGTACTTC
CDR3aa: CASSDKGQGYTKNIQYF

j_gene: TRBJ1-1
abundance: .
d_gene: TRBD1
v_gene: TRBV5-6
CDR3nt: TGTGCCAGCAGCTTGTGGCCAGGGGGTTACACTGAAGCTTTCTTT
CDR3aa: CASSLWPGGYTEAFF

j_gene: TRBJ2-7
abundance: .
d_gene: TRBD1
v_gene: TRBV4-1
CDR3nt: TGCGCCAGCAGCCAAGACGACAGGGCAGGCGAGCAGTACTTC
CDR3aa: CASSQDDRAGEQYF

j_gene: TRBJ2-1
abundance: .
d_gene: .
v_gene: TRBV7-3
CDR3nt: TGTGCCAGCAGCTTGGGAGATTCCAACAATGAGCAGTTCTTC
CDR3aa: CASSLGDSNNEQFF

j_gene: TRBJ1-6
abundance: once
d_gene: .
v_gene: TRBV4-3
CDR3nt: TGCGCCAGCAGCCAAGTATCAGGTCAGAATTCACCCCTCCACTTT
CDR3aa: CASSQVSGQNSPLHF

j_gene: TRBJ2-2
abundance: once
d_gene: .
v_gene: TRBV6-5
CDR3nt: TGTGCCAGCAGTCGTCCGGGGAACACCGGGGAGCTGTTTTTT
CDR3aa: CASSRPGNTGELFF

j_gene: TRBJ2-3
abundance: few
d_gene: TRBD2
v_gene: TRBV5-8
CDR3nt: TGTGCCAGCACCCTAATAGGAGTAGCGGGGGGCGCAGATACGCAGTATTTT
CDR3aa: CASTLIGVAGGADTQYF

j_gene: TRBJ1-4
abundance: .
d_gene: TRBD1
v_gene: TRBV27
CDR3nt: TGTGCCAGCAGTTTAGCAGGGGGTGAAAAACTGTTTTTT
CDR3aa: CASSLAGGEKLFF

j_gene: TRBJ2-1
abundance: .
d_gene: TRBD2
v_gene: TRBV3-1/TRBV3-2
CDR3nt: TGTGCCAGCAGCCAAGGTACGCGGGGGGTCTACAATGAGCAGTTCTTC
CDR3aa: CASSQGTRGVYNEQFF

j_gene: TRBJ2-3
abundance: .
d_gene: TRBD2
v_gene: TRBV18
CDR3nt: TGTGCCAGCTCACCACCGGTGACTAGCGGGGGGCCTCGGGATACGCAGTATTTT
CDR3aa: CASSPPVTSGGPRDTQYF

j_gene: TRBJ2-3
abundance: .
d_gene: TRBD2
v_gene: TRBV4-1
CDR3nt: TGCGCCAGCACGTATAGCGGGGGGGAGGCAGATACGCAGTATTTT
CDR3aa: CASTYSGGEADTQYF

j_gene: TRBJ2-1
abundance: .
d_gene: .
v_gene: TRBV15
CDR3nt: TGTGCCACCAGCAGGCGGGTTCAGGTCTCCTACAATGAGCAGTTCTTC
CDR3aa: CATSRRVQVSYNEQFF

j_gene: TRBJ2-1
abundance: .
d_gene: TRBD2
v_gene: TRBV18
CDR3nt: TGTGCCAGCTCACACGGACTAGCGGGGGGGCCTTACTCCTACAATGAGCAGTTCTTC
CDR3aa: CASSHGLAGGPYSYNEQFF

j_gene: TRBJ1-2
abundance: .
d_gene: TRBD1
v_gene: TRBV27
CDR3nt: TGTGCCAGCAGTCCACGACAGGGGGCAGAAGGCTATGGCTACACCTTC
CDR3aa: CASSPRQGAEGYGYTF